This T cell receptor beta chain was identified in a study of shared clonotypes between healthy human individuals. Study-level results: Some clonotypes were shared by all four sorted-subset donors, while others were not shared. The non-shared ones had lower generation probabilities than the shared ones. Around 5% was the fraction of naive CD4 clonotypes found shared across several donors. What limited the represented genetic and exposure-history diversity was the small number of donors.

The germline V gene has CDR1 SGHTA and CDR2 FQGNSA. After removal of 5 bases from V and 5 bases from J, the junction contained 5 bases not matched to a gene. CDR3 length: 14 amino acids. For sorted subsets, about 190 ng DNA per replicate equaled about 27,000 T cell genomes. The assay was immunoSEQ multiplex PCR, and TCRdb's table has in-frame clones only and misses some. There are around 720,000 clones in the sample; approximately 73% occur only once, and around 2% lies in the top ten. On this clone: Antigen: not known.

This chain links TRBV7-2 with TRBJ2-5, with 10 nucleotides matching TRBD2. This clonotype was sampled from a woman under 40 in good health. The sample consisted of memory CD4+ T cells sorted from blood. Specified subset: CD45RA-negative fraction. The CDR3: CASSLLAGRETQYF. The CDR3 DNA reads as TGTGCCAGCAGCCTACTAGCGGGAAGGGAGACCCAGTACTTC.